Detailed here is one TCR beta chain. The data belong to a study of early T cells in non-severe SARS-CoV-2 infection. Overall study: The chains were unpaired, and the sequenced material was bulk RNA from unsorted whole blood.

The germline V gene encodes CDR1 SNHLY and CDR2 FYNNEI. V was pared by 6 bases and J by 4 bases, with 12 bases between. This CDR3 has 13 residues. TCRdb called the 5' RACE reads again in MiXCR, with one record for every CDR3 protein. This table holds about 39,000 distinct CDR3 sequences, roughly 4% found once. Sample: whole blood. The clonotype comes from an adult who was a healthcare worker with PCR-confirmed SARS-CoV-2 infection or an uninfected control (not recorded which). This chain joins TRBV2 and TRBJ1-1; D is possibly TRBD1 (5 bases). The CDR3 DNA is TGTGCCAGCAGCGGTCGGGGGACCACTGAAGCTTTCTTT. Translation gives CASSGRGTTEAFF.